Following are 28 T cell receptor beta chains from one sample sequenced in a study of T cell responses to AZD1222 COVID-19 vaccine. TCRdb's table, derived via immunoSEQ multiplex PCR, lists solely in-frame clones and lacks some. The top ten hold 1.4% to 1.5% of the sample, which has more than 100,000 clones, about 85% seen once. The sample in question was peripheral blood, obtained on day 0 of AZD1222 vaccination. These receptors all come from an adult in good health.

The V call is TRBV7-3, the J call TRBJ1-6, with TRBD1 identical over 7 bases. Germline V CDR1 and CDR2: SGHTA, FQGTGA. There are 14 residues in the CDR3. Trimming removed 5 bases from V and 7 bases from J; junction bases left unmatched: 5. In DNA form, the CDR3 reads TGTGCCAGCAGCCAAGACAGGGTGAATTCACCCCTCCACTTT. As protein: CASSQDRVNSPLHF.

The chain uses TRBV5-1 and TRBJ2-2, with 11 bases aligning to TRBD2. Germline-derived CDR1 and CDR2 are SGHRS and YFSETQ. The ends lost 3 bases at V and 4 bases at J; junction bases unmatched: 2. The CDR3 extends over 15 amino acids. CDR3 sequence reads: CASSWGTSGTGELFF. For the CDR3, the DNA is TGCGCCAGCAGCTGGGGGACTAGCGGCACCGGGGAGCTGTTTTTT.

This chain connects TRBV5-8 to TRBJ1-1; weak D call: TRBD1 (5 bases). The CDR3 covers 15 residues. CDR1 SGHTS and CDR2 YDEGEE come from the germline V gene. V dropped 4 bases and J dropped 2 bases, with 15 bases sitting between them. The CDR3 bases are TGTGCCAGCAGCCCGACAGACAACACAAACACTGAAGCTTTCTTT. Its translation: CASSPTDNTNTEAFF.

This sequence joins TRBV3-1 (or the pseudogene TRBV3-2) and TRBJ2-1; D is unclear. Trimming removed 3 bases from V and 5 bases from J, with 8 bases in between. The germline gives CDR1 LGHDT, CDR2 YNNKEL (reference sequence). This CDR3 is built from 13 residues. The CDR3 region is CASSHDLNNEQFF. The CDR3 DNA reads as TGTGCCAGCAGCCACGACCTAAACAATGAGCAGTTCTTC.

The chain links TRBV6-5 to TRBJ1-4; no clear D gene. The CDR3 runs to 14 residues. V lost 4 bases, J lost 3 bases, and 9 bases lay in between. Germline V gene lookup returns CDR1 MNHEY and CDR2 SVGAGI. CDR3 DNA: TGTGCCAGCAGTTCAGGATGGGCTAATGAAAAACTGTTTTTT. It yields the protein CASSSGWANEKLFF.

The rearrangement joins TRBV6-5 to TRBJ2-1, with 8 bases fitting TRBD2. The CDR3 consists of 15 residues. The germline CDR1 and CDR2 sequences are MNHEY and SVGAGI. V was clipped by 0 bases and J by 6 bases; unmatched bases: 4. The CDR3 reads CASSYSGTSTNEQFF. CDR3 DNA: TGTGCCAGCAGTTACTCGGGGACTAGTACCAATGAGCAGTTCTTC.

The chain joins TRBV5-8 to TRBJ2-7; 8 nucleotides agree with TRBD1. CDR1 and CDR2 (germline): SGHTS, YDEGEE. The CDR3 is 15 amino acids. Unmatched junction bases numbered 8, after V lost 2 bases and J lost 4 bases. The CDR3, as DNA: TGTGCCAGCAGCTTCCCAGGGGGCAAAGTGTACGAGCAGTACTTC. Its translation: CASSFPGGKVYEQYF.

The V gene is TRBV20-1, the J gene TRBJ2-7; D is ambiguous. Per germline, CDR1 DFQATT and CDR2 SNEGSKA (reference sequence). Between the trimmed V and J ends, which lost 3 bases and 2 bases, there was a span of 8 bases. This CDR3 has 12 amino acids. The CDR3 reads CSASGGTYEQYF. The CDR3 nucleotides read TGCAGTGCTAGTGGCGGCACCTACGAGCAGTACTTC.

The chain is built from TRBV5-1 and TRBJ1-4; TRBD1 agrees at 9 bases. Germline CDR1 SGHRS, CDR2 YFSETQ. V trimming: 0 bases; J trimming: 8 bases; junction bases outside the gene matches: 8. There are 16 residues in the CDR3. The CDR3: CASSLAGGQGFEKLFF. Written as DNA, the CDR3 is TGCGCCAGCAGCTTGGCCGGGGGACAGGGATTCGAAAAACTGTTTTTT. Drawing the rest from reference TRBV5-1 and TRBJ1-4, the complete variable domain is KAGVTQTPRYLIKTRGQQVTLSCSPISGHRSVSWYQQTPGQGLQFLFEYFSETQRNKGNFPGRFSGRQFSNSRSEMNVSTLELGDSALYLCASSLAGGQGFEKLFFGSGTQLSVL.

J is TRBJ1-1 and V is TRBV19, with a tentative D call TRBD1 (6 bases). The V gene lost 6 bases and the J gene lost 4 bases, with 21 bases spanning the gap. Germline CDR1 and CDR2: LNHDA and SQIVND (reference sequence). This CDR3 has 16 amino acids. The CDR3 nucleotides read TGTGCCAGTAGCCTGCTCCCCTCAGGGGTGGTCACTGAAGCTTTCTTT. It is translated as CASSLLPSGVVTEAFF.

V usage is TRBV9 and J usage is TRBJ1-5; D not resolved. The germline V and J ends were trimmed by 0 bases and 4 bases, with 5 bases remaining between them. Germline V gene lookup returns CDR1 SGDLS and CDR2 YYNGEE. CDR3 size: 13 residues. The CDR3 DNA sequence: TGTGCCAGCAGCGTAGAACTTAATCAGCCCCAGCATTTT. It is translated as CASSVELNQPQHF.

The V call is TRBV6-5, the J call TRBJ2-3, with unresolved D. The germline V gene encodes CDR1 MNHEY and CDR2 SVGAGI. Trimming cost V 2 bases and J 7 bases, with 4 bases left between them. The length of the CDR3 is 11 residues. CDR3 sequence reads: CASSYRNTQYF. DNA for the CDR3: TGTGCCAGCAGTTACCGGAATACGCAGTATTTT.

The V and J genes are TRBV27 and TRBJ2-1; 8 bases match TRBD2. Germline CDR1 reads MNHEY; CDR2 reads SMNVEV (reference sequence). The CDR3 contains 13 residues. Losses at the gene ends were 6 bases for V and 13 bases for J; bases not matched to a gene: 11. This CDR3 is CASSVFAGGGQFF. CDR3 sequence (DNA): TGTGCCAGCAGCGTGTTCGCGGGGGGCGGCCAGTTCTTC.

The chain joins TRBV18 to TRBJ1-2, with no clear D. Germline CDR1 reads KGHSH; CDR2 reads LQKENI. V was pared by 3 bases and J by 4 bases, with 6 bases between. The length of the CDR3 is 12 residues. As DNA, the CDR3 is TGTGCCAGCTCACCGGTCGGCTATGGCTACACCTTC. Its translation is CASSPVGYGYTF.

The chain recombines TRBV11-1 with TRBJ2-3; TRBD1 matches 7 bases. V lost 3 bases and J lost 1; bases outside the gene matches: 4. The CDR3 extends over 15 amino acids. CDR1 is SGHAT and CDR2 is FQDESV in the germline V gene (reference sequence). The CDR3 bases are TGTGCCAGCAGCTTCCTCGGGACAGGCACAGATACGCAGTATTTT. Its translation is CASSFLGTGTDTQYF.

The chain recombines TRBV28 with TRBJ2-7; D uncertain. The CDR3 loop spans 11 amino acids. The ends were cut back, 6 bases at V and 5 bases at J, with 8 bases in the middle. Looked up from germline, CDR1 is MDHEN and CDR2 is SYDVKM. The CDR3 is CASSDQHEQYF. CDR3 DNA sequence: TGTGCCAGCAGCGACCAACACGAGCAGTACTTC. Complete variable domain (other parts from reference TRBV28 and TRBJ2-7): DVKVTQSSRYLVKRTGEKVFLECVQDMDHENMFWYRQDPGLGLRLIYFSYDVKMKEKGDIPEGYSVSREKKERFSLILESASTNQTSMYLCASSDQHEQYFGPGTRLTVT.

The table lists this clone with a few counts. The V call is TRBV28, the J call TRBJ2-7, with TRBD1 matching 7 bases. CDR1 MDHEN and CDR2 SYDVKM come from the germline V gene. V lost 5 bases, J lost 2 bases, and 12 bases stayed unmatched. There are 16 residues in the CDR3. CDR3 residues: CASSMDRTGQTYEQYF. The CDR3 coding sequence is TGTGCCAGCAGTATGGACCGGACAGGTCAGACCTACGAGCAGTACTTC.

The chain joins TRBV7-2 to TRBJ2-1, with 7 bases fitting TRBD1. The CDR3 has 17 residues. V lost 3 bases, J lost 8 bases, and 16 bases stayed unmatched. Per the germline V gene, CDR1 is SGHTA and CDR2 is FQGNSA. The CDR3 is CASSFVRWDSYGDEQFF. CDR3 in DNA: TGTGCCAGCAGCTTCGTCCGCTGGGACAGTTATGGGGATGAGCAGTTCTTC.

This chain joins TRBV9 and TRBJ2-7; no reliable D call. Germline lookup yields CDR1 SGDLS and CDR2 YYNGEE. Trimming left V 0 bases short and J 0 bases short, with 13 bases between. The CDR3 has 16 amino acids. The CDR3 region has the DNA TGTGCCAGCAGCGTAGCAGCGTCCACCTTCTCCTACGAGCAGTACTTC. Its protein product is CASSVAASTFSYEQYF.

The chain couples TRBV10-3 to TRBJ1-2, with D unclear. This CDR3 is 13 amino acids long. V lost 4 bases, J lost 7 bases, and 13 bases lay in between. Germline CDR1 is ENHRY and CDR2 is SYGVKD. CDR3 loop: CAISGTSMGGYTF. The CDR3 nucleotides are TGTGCCATCAGTGGGACGAGCATGGGTGGCTACACCTTC.

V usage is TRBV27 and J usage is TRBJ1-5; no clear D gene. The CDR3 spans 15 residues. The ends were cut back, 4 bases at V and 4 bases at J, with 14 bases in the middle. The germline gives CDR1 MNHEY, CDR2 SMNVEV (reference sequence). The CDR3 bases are TGTGCCAGCAGTTCACAAACGGACGGAAATCAGCCCCAGCATTTT. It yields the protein CASSSQTDGNQPQHF.

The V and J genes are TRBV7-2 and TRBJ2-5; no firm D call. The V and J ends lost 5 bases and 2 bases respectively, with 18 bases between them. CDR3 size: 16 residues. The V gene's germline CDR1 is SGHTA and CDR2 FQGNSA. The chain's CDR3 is CASSPRAGLMQETQYF. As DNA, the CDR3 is TGTGCCAGCAGCCCGCGCGCCGGGTTGATGCAAGAGACCCAGTACTTC.

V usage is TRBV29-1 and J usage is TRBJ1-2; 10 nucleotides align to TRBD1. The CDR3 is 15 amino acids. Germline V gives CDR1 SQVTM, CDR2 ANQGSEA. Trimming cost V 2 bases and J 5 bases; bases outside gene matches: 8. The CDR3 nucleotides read TGCAGCGTTGAAAGCGGGACAGGGGAAGTTTATGGCTACACCTTC. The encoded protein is CSVESGTGEVYGYTF.

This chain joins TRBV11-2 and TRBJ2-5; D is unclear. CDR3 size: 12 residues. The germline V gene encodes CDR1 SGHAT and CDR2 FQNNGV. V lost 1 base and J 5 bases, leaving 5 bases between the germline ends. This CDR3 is CASSLVLETQYF. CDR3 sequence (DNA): TGTGCCAGCAGCTTAGTGCTGGAGACCCAGTACTTC. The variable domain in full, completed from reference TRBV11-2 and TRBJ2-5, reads EAGVAQSPRYKIIEKRQSVAFWCNPISGHATLYWYQQILGQGPKLLIQFQNNGVVDDSQLPKDRFSAERLKGVDSTLKIQPAKLEDSAVYLCASSLVLETQYFGPGTRLLVL.

CDR3 nucleotides: TGTGCCAGTAGTATCTCCGGTTTCTACACCTTC. Translated: CASSISGFYTF. V gene TRBV19 combines with J gene TRBJ1-2; D unclear. The CDR3 totals 11 residues. The germline V and J ends were trimmed by 3 bases and 10 bases, with 9 bases remaining between them. Germline V gene data show CDR1 as LNHDA and CDR2 as SQIVND (reference sequence).

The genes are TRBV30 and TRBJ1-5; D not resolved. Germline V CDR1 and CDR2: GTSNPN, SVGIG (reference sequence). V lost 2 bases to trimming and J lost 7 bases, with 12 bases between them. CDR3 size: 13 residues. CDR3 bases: TGTGCCTGGAGTCTTGGGGAACGCCAGCCCCAGCATTTT. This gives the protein CAWSLGERQPQHF.

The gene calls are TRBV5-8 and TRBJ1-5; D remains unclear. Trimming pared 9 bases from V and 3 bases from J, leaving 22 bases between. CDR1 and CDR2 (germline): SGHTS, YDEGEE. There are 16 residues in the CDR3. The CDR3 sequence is CATNRAFRALNQPQHF. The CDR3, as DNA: TGTGCCACCAACCGAGCATTCCGGGCCCTCAATCAGCCCCAGCATTTT.

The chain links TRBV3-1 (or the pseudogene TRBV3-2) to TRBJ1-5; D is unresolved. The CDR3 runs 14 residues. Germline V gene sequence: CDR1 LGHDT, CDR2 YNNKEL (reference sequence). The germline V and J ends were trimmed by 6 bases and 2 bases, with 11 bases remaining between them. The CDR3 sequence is CASSPAQGNQPQHF. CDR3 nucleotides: TGTGCCAGCAGTCCGGCCCAAGGCAATCAGCCCCAGCATTTT.